This T cell receptor (beta chain) emerged from a study of glioma-infiltrating T cells. Whole-study context: Low-grade gliomas were grade II; glioblastomas were grade IV at initial diagnosis. Target coverage was roughly 4.5- to 10-fold for roughly one million blood T cells. Points from the study as a whole: Patients with low tissue-blood divergence carried a signature set of shared blood CDR3 motifs.

The table lists this clonotype with a count of one. The antigen remains undetermined. Using RNA template, CDR3s of TCR alpha and beta were amplified with iRepertoire arm-PCR. TCRdb fed the multiplex PCR reads into MiXCR, producing one record per CDR3 protein. The sample holds fewer than 500,000 distinct CDR3 sequences; 41% are singletons and the top ten take about 11%. Trimming pared 3 bases from V and 1 base from J, leaving 12 bases between. Germline-derived CDR1 and CDR2 are SQVTM and ANQGSEA. This CDR3 is 14 amino acids long. Material: glioma tissue, nonneoplastic brain tissue, or PBMCs (not recorded which). The TCR originated in a human donor with low-grade glioma or glioblastoma, undergoing nonglioma brain surgery, or in good health (not recorded which). This sequence joins TRBV29-1 and TRBJ1-2, with D possibly TRBD1 on 5 matching bases. The CDR3 coding sequence is TGCAGCGTTGAGTGGGACGTGATTAACTATGGCTACACCTTC. This gives the protein CSVEWDVINYGYTF.